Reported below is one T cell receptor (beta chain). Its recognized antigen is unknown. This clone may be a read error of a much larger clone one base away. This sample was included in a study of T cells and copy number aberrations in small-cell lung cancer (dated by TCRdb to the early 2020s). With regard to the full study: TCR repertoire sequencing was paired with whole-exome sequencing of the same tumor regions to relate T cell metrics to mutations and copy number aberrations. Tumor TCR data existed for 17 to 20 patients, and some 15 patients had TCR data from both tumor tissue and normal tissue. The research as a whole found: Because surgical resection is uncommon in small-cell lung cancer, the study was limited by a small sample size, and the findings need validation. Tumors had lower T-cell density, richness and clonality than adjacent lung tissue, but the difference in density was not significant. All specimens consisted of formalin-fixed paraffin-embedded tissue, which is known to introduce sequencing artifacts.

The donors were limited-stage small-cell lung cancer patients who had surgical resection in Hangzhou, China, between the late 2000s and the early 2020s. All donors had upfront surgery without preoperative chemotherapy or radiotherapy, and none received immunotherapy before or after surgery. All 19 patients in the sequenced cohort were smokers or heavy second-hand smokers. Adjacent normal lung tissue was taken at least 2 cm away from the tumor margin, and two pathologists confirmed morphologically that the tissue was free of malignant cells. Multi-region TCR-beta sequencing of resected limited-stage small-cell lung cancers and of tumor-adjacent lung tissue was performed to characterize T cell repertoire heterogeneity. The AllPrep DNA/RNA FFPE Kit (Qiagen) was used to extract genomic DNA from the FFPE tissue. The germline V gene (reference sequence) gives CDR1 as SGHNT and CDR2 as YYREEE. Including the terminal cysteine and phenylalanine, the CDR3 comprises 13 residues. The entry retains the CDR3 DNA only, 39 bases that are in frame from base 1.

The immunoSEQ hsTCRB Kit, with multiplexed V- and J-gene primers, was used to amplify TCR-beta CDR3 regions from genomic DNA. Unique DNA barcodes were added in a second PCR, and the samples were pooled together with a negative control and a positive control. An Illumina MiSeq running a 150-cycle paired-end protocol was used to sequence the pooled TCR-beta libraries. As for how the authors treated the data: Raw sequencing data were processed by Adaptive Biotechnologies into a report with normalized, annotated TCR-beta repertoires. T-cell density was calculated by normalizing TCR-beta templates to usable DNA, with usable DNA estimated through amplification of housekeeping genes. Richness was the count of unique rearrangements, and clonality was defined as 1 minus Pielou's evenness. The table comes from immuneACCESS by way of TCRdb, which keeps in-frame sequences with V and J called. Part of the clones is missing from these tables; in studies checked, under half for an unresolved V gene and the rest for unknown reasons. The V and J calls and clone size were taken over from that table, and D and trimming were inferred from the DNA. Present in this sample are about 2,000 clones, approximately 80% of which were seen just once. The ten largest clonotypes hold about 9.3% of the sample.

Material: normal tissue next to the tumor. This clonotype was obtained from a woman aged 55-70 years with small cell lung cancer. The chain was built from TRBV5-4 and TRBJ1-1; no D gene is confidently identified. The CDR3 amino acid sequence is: CVSKGPANTEAFF. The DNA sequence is TGTGTCAGCAAAGGCCCCGCGAACACTGAAGCTTTCTTT.